The 9 T cell receptor beta chains below all came from one sample that was sequenced in a study of shared clonotypes between healthy human individuals. The data were produced by immunoSEQ multiplex PCR, yet TCRdb's version contains in-frame clones alone and is incomplete. This sample carries around 2.1 million clones, roughly 91% of them seen once, and the ten largest clones take more than 1.5%. Terminally differentiated effector memory CD45RA+ cells were left out of the naive CD8 fraction, which was CD45RO-negative and positively selected for CCR7. The sequenced material came from naive CD8+ T cells from PBMCs. These receptors were collected from a young man in good health. Some clones in this sample may be carry-over from other donors' samples.

V gene TRBV7-6 combines with J gene TRBJ2-7; D perhaps matches TRBD2 (6 bases). This CDR3 comprises 15 residues. V lost 6 bases to trimming and J lost 0 bases, with 15 bases between them. Germline lookup yields CDR1 SGHVS and CDR2 FNYEAQ. The CDR3 region is CASSNLAASSYEQYF. CDR3 nucleotides: TGTGCCAGCAGTAATTTAGCGGCTAGCTCCTACGAGCAGTACTTC.

The V call is TRBV7-9, the J call TRBJ1-1, with D unresolved. The V end lost 2 bases, the J end lost 0 bases, and 13 bases lay between the germline ends. The CDR3 spans 16 residues. Germline CDR1 is SEHNR and CDR2 is FQNEAQ (reference sequence). This chain's CDR3 is CASSLSRTVMNTEAFF. The DNA for the CDR3 is TGTGCCAGCAGCTTATCCCGGACGGTCATGAACACTGAAGCTTTCTTT. Complete variable domain (other parts from reference TRBV7-9 and TRBJ1-1): DTGVSQNPRHKITKRGQNVTFRCDPISEHNRLYWYRQTLGQGPEFLTYFQNEAQLEKSRLLSDRFSAERPKGSFSTLEIQRTEQGDSAMYLCASSLSRTVMNTEAFFGQGTRLTVV.

J is TRBJ2-3 and V is TRBV10-2, with a tentative D call TRBD2 (5 bases). Germline CDR1 and CDR2: WSHSY and SAAADI. Trimming shortened V by 6 bases and J by 5 bases, and 15 bases separated the two germline ends. The CDR3 covers 14 residues. Here the CDR3 reads CASSLPIRGDTQYF. The CDR3, as DNA: TGCGCCAGCAGCCTACCTATCCGGGGAGATACGCAGTATTTT.

This clone was detected once. V gene TRBV7-6 combines with J gene TRBJ1-1, with TRBD1 matching over 10 bases. Germline V lookup: CDR1 SGHVS, CDR2 FNYEAQ. The CDR3 runs 18 residues. V shed 5 bases and J 4 bases; nucleotides not matched to a gene: 16. The CDR3 is CASSPDYGQGVLSTEAFF. CDR3 nucleotides: TGTGCCAGCAGCCCCGACTACGGACAGGGGGTACTCAGCACTGAAGCTTTCTTT.

The chain carries TRBV13 and TRBJ1-1; D call uncertain. CDR3 length equals 17 residues. V lost 2 bases and J lost 1, with 17 bases in between. Germline values: CDR1 PRHDT, CDR2 FYEKMQ (reference sequence). CDR3 sequence (DNA): TGTGCCAGCAGCTTAAATCGAAGGACCTCGAGGAACACTGAAGCTTTCTTT. Translated: CASSLNRRTSRNTEAFF.

This chain uses TRBV4-2 with TRBJ2-3; 8 bases fit TRBD1. The germline V gene has CDR1 LGHNA and CDR2 YNFKEQ. The CDR3 contains 13 residues. V lost 1 base and J lost 12; bases outside the gene matches: 6. CDR3 sequence (DNA): TGTGCCAGCAGCCAAGGGACAGGGTTACATCAGTATTTT. Protein product: CASSQGTGLHQYF.

This chain uses TRBV7-6 with TRBJ2-1; no firm D call. The CDR3 length is 19 residues. Trimming took off 2 bases at V and 5 bases at J, with 25 bases between the two ends. Looked up from germline, CDR1 is SGHVS and CDR2 is FNYEAQ. The CDR3 DNA follows: TGTGCCAGCAGCTTAATTGAAGTGGGGTTTGGAACAAAAAACAATGAGCAGTTCTTC. The encoded protein is CASSLIEVGFGTKNNEQFF.

This chain connects TRBV27 to TRBJ2-3, with TRBD1 matching over 7 bases. Germline V gene lookup returns CDR1 MNHEY and CDR2 SMNVEV (reference sequence). Trimming removed 3 bases from V and 2 bases from J; junction bases left unmatched: 5. The CDR3 is made up of 15 amino acids. In DNA form, the CDR3 reads TGTGCCAGCAGTTTTCAGGGGGTCTTCACAGATACGCAGTATTTT. Translating it yields CASSFQGVFTDTQYF.

The V call is TRBV6-1, the J call TRBJ2-7; D gene uncertain. Germline V CDR1 and CDR2: MNHNS, SASEGT. This CDR3 comprises 15 residues. The V and J ends lost 0 bases and 2 bases respectively, with 11 bases between them. The DNA for the CDR3 is TGTGCCAGCAGTGAAGCGCTAGACTCAGCCTACGAGCAGTACTTC. Protein: CASSEALDSAYEQYF.